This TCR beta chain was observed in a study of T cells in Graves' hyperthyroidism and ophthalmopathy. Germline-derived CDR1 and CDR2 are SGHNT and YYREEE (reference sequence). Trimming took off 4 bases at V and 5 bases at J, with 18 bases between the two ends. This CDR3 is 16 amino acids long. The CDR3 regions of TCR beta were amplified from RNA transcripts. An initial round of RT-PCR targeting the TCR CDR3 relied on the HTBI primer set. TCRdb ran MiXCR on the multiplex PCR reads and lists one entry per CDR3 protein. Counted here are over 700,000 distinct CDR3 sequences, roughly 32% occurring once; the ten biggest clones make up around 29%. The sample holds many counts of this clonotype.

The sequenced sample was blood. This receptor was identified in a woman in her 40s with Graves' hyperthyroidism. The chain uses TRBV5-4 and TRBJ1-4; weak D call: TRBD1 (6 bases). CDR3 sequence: CASSTTPGAKNEKLFF. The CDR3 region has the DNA TGTGCCAGCAGCACAACCCCAGGGGCTAAGAATGAAAAACTGTTTTTT.